This T cell receptor beta chain derives from a study of blood T cell repertoires in COVID-19. Study at large: The cDNA or gDNA used as material had been derived from T cells, B-cell-depleted T cells, or PBMCs.

Clinical history as reported by participants underpinned cohort assignment. The CDR3 has 14 residues. The V and J ends lost 3 bases and 3 bases respectively, with 9 bases between them. The germline V gene has CDR1 SGHVS and CDR2 FQNEAQ. How the authors handled the data: Estimated nucleated cell counts came from reference gene primer amplification. This table comes from immunoSEQ multiplex PCR, and its TCRdb copy is limited to in-frame clones, with some not included. The V and J calls and clone size come from that table; D and trimming were worked out from the DNA. The repertoire consists of roughly 400,000 clones, with 88% occurring once and the leading ten covering 2% to 2.5%.

This chain joins TRBV7-8 and TRBJ1-5; D is uncertain. This receptor was identified in a woman in her thirties or forties with acute COVID-19. Sequences were obtained from PBMCs or T cells enriched from blood (not recorded which). The CDR3 sequence: CASSFPGDNQPQHF. The CDR3 DNA sequence: TGTGCCAGCAGCTTCCCGGGAGACAATCAGCCCCAGCATTTT.